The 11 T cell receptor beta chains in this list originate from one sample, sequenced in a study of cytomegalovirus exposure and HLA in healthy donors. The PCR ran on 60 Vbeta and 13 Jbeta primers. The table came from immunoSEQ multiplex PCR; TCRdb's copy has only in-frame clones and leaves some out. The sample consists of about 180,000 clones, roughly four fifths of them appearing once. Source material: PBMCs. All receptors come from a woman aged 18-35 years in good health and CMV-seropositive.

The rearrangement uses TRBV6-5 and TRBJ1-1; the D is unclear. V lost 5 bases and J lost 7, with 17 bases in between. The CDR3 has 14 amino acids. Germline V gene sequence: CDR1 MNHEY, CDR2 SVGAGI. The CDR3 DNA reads TGTGCCAGCAGTCCCCGATCGGCATCGGGTGAAGCTTTCTTT. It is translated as CASSPRSASGEAFF.

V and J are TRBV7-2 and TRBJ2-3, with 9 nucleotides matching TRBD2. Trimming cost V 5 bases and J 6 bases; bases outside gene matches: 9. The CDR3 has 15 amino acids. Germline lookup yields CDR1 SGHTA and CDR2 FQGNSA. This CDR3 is CTSSRWTSAADTQYF. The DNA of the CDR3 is TGTACCAGCAGCAGGTGGACTAGCGCTGCTGATACGCAGTATTTT.

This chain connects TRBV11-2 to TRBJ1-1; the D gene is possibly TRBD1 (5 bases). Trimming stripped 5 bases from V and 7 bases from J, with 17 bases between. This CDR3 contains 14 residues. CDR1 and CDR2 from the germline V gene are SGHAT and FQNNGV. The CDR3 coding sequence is TGTGCCAGCAGCCTTGCTCGTGGAGGGGATGAAGCTTTCTTT. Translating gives CASSLARGGDEAFF.

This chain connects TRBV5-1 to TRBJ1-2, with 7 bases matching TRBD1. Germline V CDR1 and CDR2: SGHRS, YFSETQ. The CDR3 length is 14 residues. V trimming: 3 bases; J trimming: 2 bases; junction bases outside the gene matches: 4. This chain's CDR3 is CASSSGTANYGYTF. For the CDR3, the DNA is TGCGCCAGCAGCTCCGGGACAGCCAACTATGGCTACACCTTC.

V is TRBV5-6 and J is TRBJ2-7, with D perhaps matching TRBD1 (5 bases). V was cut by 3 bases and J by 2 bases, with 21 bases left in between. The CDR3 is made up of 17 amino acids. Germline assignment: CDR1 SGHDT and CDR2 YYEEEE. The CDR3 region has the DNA TGTGCCAGCAGCTCCGCCCTGGGGCAGGTCAGACCCTACGAGCAGTACTTC. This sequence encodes CASSSALGQVRPYEQYF.

The CDR3 region is CASRSLAGGNYEQYF. CDR3 DNA: TGCGCCAGCAGGTCACTAGCGGGGGGTAACTACGAGCAGTACTTC. The chain combines TRBV5-1 with TRBJ2-7; TRBD2 aligns across 12 bases. The CDR3 is 15 residues long. V was clipped by 5 bases and J by 3 bases; unmatched bases: 6. The germline V gene encodes CDR1 SGHRS and CDR2 YFSETQ. Based on the CDR3 plus reference TRBV5-1 and TRBJ2-7, the full variable domain is KAGVTQTPRYLIKTRGQQVTLSCSPISGHRSVSWYQQTPGQGLQFLFEYFSETQRNKGNFPGRFSGRQFSNSRSEMNVSTLELGDSALYLCASRSLAGGNYEQYFGPGTRLTVT.

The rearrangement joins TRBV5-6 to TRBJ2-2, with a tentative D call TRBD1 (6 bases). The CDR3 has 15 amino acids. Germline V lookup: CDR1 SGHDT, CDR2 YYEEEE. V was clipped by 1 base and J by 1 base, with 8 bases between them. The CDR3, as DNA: TGTGCCAGCAGCTTGTTGACAGGGAACACCGGGGAGCTGTTTTTT. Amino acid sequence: CASSLLTGNTGELFF.

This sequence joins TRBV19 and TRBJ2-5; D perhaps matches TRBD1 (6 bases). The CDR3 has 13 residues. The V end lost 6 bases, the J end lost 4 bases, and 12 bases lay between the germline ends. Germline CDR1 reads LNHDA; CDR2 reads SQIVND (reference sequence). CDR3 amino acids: CASSQGWGETQYF. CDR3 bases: TGTGCCAGTAGCCAGGGGTGGGGAGAGACCCAGTACTTC. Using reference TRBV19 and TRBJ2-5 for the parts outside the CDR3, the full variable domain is DGGITQSPKYLFRKEGQNVTLSCEQNLNHDAMYWYRQDPGQGLRLIYYSQIVNDFQKGDIAEGYSVSREKKESFPLTVTSAQKNPTAFYLCASSQGWGETQYFGPGTRLLVL.

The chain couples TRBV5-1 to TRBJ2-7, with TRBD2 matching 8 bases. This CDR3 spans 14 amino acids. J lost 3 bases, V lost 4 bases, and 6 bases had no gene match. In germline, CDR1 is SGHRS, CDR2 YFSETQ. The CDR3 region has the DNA TGCGCCAGCAGCAGCGGGGGCCAAGGCTACGAGCAGTACTTC. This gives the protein CASSSGGQGYEQYF. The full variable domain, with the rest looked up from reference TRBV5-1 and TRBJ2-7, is KAGVTQTPRYLIKTRGQQVTLSCSPISGHRSVSWYQQTPGQGLQFLFEYFSETQRNKGNFPGRFSGRQFSNSRSEMNVSTLELGDSALYLCASSSGGQGYEQYFGPGTRLTVT.

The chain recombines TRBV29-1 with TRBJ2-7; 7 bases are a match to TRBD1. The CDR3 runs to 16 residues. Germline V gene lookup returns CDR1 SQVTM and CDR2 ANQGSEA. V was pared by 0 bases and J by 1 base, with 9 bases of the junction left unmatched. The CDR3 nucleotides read TGCAGCGTTGAAGAGGGGGATTCGGGACAGTCCTACGAGCAGTACTTC. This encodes CSVEEGDSGQSYEQYF.

The CDR3 coding sequence is TGTGCCAGCAGTGAAGATCGGGACAGCTTGTCTTTCTTT. This sequence encodes CASSEDRDSLSFF. V usage is TRBV6-1 and J usage is TRBJ1-1; TRBD1 matches at 7 bases. V was pared by 1 base and J by 12 bases, with 8 bases of the junction left unmatched. Germline V gives CDR1 MNHNS, CDR2 SASEGT. The CDR3 extends over 13 amino acids.